This T cell receptor beta chain was documented in a study of blood T cell repertoires in COVID-19. Only in-frame clones appear in the TCRdb table, and some are missing; sequencing was by immunoSEQ multiplex PCR. The table has 150,000 or so clones, around 82% seen once. Germline CDR1 reads GTSNPN; CDR2 reads SVGIG (reference sequence). This CDR3 has 15 residues. Trimming left V 6 bases short and J 1 base short, with 15 bases between. Source material: PBMCs or T cells enriched from blood (not recorded which). This TCR came from a man aged 40-49 years who had recovered from COVID-19. This chain joins TRBV30 and TRBJ2-2; D is possibly TRBD1 (6 bases). The CDR3 nucleotides are TGTGCCTGCCCCCCAGGGGCGGGGAACACCGGGGAGCTGTTTTTT. As protein: CACPPGAGNTGELFF.